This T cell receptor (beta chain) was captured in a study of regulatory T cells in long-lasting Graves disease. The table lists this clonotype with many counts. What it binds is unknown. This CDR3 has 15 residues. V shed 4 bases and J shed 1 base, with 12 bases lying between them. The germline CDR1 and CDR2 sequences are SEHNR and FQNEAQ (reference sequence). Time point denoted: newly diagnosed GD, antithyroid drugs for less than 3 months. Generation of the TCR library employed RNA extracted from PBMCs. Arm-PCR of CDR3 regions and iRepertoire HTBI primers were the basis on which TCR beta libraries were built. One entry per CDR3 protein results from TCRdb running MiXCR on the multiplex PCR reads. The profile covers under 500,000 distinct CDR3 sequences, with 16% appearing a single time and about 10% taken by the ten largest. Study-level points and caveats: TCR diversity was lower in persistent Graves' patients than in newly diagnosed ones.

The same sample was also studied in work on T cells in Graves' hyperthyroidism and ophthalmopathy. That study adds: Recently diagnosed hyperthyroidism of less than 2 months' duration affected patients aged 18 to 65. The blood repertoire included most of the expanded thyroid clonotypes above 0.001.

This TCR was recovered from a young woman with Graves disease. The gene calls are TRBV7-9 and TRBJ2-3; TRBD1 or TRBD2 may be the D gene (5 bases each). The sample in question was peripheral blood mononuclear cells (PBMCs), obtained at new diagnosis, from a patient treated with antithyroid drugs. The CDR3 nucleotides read TGTGCCAGCAGCTCGGGACGTGACGGCACAGATACGCAGTATTTT. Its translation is CASSSGRDGTDTQYF. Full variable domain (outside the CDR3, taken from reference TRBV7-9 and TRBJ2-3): DTGVSQNPRHKITKRGQNVTFRCDPISEHNRLYWYRQTLGQGPEFLTYFQNEAQLEKSRLLSDRFSAERPKGSFSTLEIQRTEQGDSAMYLCASSSGRDGTDTQYFGPGTRLTVL.